The next 24 T cell receptor beta chains were all read from a single sample in a study of metastatic and nonmetastatic thyroid tumors. Using MiXCR, TCRdb re-called clones from the PCR reads. The sample lists 15,000 to 20,000 clones, 25% to 35% occurring once. Not a single patient had been given any form of treatment at any point before undergoing thyroid surgery. The sequencing input was tumor tissue. Receptors originate from a female donor with papillary thyroid cancer or a benign thyroid nodule (not recorded which). Some clones in this sample may be carry-over from other donors' samples.

The J gene is TRBJ2-1, the V gene TRBV18, with D perhaps assigned TRBD1 or TRBD2 (9 bases each). CDR1 and CDR2 from the germline V gene are KGHSH and LQKENI. This CDR3 has 19 residues. Trimming shortened V by 9 bases and J by 4 bases, and 31 bases separated the two germline ends. The DNA for the CDR3 is TGTGCCAGGACGCCTTATGAGGACAGGGGCCTAGCGGGGTACAATGAGCAGTTCTTC. Translated: CARTPYEDRGLAGYNEQFF.

The CDR3 loop reads CASSQETSGRKGEQFF. The CDR3 nucleotides are TGTGCCAGCAGCCAAGAGACTAGCGGGAGAAAGGGGGAACAGTTCTTC. The genes are TRBV4-2 and TRBJ2-1; TRBD2 matches 12 bases. This CDR3 spans 16 amino acids. CDR1 is LGHNA and CDR2 is YNFKEQ in the germline V gene. With 0 bases clipped from V and 13 bases from J, the junction kept 10 bases outside the gene matches.

The chain is built from TRBV3-1 and TRBJ1-1; D is unresolved. The germline gives CDR1 LGHDT, CDR2 YNNKEL (reference sequence). V lost 0 bases and J 4 bases, leaving 6 bases between the germline ends. The CDR3 has 13 amino acids. DNA for the CDR3: TGTGCCAGCAGCCAAGATCACCTCACTGAAGCTTTCTTT. Amino acids: CASSQDHLTEAFF.

CDR3 sequence reads: CASKGRENTEAFF. In DNA form, the CDR3 reads TGTGCCAGCAAAGGCAGGGAAAACACTGAAGCTTTCTTT. This chain joins TRBV6-1 and TRBJ1-1, with D possibly TRBD1 on 5 matching bases. V was pared by 7 bases and J by 2 bases, with 11 bases between. Germline V lookup: CDR1 MNHNS, CDR2 SASEGT. The CDR3 length is 13 residues.

This clone was picked up many times. This could be a read error, since a much larger clone is one nucleotide away. The conserved final phenylalanine or tryptophan is absent from the CDR3, which likely points to a read error. This CDR3 is also generated by other DNA sequences in the sample. CDR3 bases: TGTGCCAGCAGTTTAGTCGCAGTTGTGGCAGATACGCAGTATCTT. This encodes CASSLVAVVADTQYL. The V call is TRBV12-3 or TRBV12-4, the J call TRBJ2-3; D not resolved. The CDR3 has 15 residues. Trimming pared 1 base from V and 4 bases from J, leaving 12 bases between.

The chain has TRBV28 and TRBJ2-1; TRBD2 matches at 7 bases. Germline trimming cut 0 bases from V and 5 bases from J; bases unmatched to any gene: 10. CDR3 size: 17 residues. Germline V gives CDR1 MDHEN, CDR2 SYDVKM. Written as DNA, the CDR3 is TGTGCCAGCAGTTTATGCCCTGAGTCAGGGAGGGACAATGAGCAGTTCTTC. Protein sequence: CASSLCPESGRDNEQFF.

Many counts were recorded for this clone. The rearrangement links TRBV20-1 to TRBJ2-7; D perhaps matches TRBD1 (6 bases). Germline V gene lookup returns CDR1 DFQATT and CDR2 SNEGSKA (reference sequence). The CDR3 loop spans 11 amino acids. The V end lost 5 bases, the J end lost 13 bases, and 18 bases lay between the germline ends. As DNA, the CDR3 is TGCAGTGCTCCGACACAGGGAAGGAGTTACTTC. Translated, it gives CSAPTQGRSYF.

The chain carries TRBV5-1 and TRBJ1-3; D gene uncertain. The CDR3 consists of 15 residues. CDR1 is SGHRS and CDR2 is YFSETQ in the germline V gene. Between the trimmed V and J ends, which lost 6 bases and 4 bases, there was a span of 17 bases. The CDR3 sequence: CASISMWVEGNTIYF. As DNA, the CDR3 is TGCGCCAGCATCTCCATGTGGGTGGAAGGAAACACCATATATTTT.

This clone was detected ten times or more. This may arise from a read error, as a much more abundant clone is one base away. This chain connects TRBV6-4 to TRBJ2-2, with 8 nucleotides matching TRBD2. Germline V gene lookup returns CDR1 MRHNA and CDR2 SNTAGT. The CDR3 has 15 amino acids. The CDR3 is CAGSETAGGTGELFF. The CDR3, as DNA: TGTGCCGGCAGTGAGACGGCGGGAGGAACCGGGGAGCTGTTTTTT.

This clone was counted between two and nine times. The genes are TRBV19 and TRBJ1-5; possibly TRBD1 for D (6 bases). CDR3 length: 15 amino acids. Trimming stripped 5 bases from V and 14 bases from J, with 25 bases between. The germline CDR1 and CDR2 sequences are LNHDA and SQIVND (reference sequence). The CDR3 region is CASSARGAFNQPKHF. The CDR3 bases are TGTGCCAGTAGTGCCCGGGGGGCATTCAATCAGCCAAAGCATTTT.

The chain joins TRBV20-1 to TRBJ2-7; TRBD1 is a possible D gene (5 bases). CDR1 DFQATT and CDR2 SNEGSKA come from the germline V gene (reference sequence). The CDR3 totals 16 residues. Trimming stripped 0 bases from V and 0 bases from J, with 15 bases between. CDR3 DNA: TGCAGTGCTAGAGATCCATACGGCGACAGCTCCTACGAGCAGTACTTC. It yields the protein CSARDPYGDSSYEQYF.

The chain employs TRBV18 and TRBJ2-7; maybe TRBD1 (5 bases). V was trimmed by 1 base and J by 1 base, leaving 11 bases between them. CDR3 length: 15 amino acids. Germline CDR1 and CDR2: KGHSH and LQKENI. The CDR3 DNA sequence: TGTGCCAGCTCACCACGCGCGACAGAGTCCTACGAGCAGTACTTC. Residues: CASSPRATESYEQYF.

This clone came up many times. The same CDR3 is also encoded by other DNA sequences in this sample. V usage is TRBV2 and J usage is TRBJ2-4, with 10 bases fitting TRBD1. CDR1 SNHLY and CDR2 FYNNEI come from the germline V gene. This CDR3 has 14 amino acids. V lost 6 bases to trimming and J lost 4 bases; unmatched junction nucleotides: 3. The CDR3 DNA is TGTGCCAGCAGAGGGACAGGGGCAAAAAACATTCAGTACTTC. This codes for CASRGTGAKNIQYF.

This clone was seen a handful of times. The CDR3 carries no conserved terminal phenylalanine or tryptophan, so it likely arises from a read error. In the same sample, other DNA sequences code for this CDR3. V and J are TRBV28 and TRBJ2-1, with 11 bases aligning to TRBD2. The CDR3 runs 17 residues. J was trimmed by 8 bases and V by 5 bases; bases with no gene match: 14. CDR1 and CDR2 from the germline V gene are MDHEN and SYDVKM. The CDR3 protein is CASSRSGTSGPIYEQFS. The DNA of the CDR3 is TGTGCCAGCAGTCGATCCGGGACTAGCGGACCAATCTATGAGCAGTTCTCA.

At least ten counts were recorded for this clone. The chain carries TRBV4-2 and TRBJ1-1; weak D call: TRBD1 (6 bases). The V and J ends lost 1 base and 1 base respectively, with 22 bases between them. CDR1 LGHNA and CDR2 YNFKEQ come from the germline V gene. This CDR3 comprises 19 residues. For the CDR3, the DNA is TGTGCCAGCAGCCAAGTTCGGGGGGGGCGATGGATTGGGAACACTGAAGCTTTCTTT. It encodes CASSQVRGGRWIGNTEAFF.

V is TRBV5-1 and J is TRBJ2-7; no firm D call. Germline V gives CDR1 SGHRS, CDR2 YFSETQ. Trimming removed 0 bases at V and 4 bases at J, with 5 bases between. This CDR3 comprises 12 residues. Written as DNA, the CDR3 is TGCGCCAGCAGCTTGGAAGAGTACGAGCAGTACTTC. Translated: CASSLEEYEQYF.

The gene calls are TRBV7-2 and TRBJ2-1, with D unclear. The CDR3 loop spans 14 amino acids. V was pared by 3 bases and J by 5 bases, with 11 bases between. Germline V lookup: CDR1 SGHTA, CDR2 FQGNSA. CDR3 loop: CASSFGVGNNEQFF. The CDR3 DNA reads as TGTGCCAGCAGCTTTGGCGTGGGTAACAATGAGCAGTTCTTC.

This clone was seen a handful of times. The chain uses TRBV11-2 and TRBJ1-3; D remains ambiguous. Germline V gene sequence: CDR1 SGHAT, CDR2 FQNNGV. V was clipped by 7 bases and J by 4 bases, with 17 bases between them. CDR3 length: 15 amino acids. CDR3 DNA: TGTGCCAGCATTCTCGACTTAGCTATGGGAAACACCATATATTTT. Translating it yields CASILDLAMGNTIYF.

This clone was seen ten or more times. This chain uses TRBV11-2 with TRBJ2-1; 7 bases agree with TRBD2. Germline CDR1 is SGHAT and CDR2 is FQNNGV. This CDR3 region has 17 residues. J gave up 2 bases and V 1 base, and 8 bases lay outside the gene matches. CDR3: CASSLGFAGAPYNEQFF. Written as DNA, the CDR3 is TGTGCCAGCAGCTTAGGTTTCGCGGGAGCCCCCTACAATGAGCAGTTCTTC.

In its sample, this clone was seen many times. V usage is TRBV7-6 and J usage is TRBJ2-7; a possible D gene is TRBD2 (6 bases). Germline values: CDR1 SGHVS, CDR2 FNYEAQ. V was cut by 0 bases and J by 2 bases, with 11 bases left in between. The CDR3 extends over 15 amino acids. In DNA form, the CDR3 reads TGTGCCAGCAGCTTAGCATTCGCGGGGCCCTACGAGCAGTACTTC. Protein sequence: CASSLAFAGPYEQYF.

This clone was picked up many times. This chain joins TRBV29-1 and TRBJ1-4; D is undetermined. Trimming shortened V by 7 bases and J by 0 bases, and 15 bases separated the two germline ends. This CDR3 spans 15 amino acids. The V gene's germline CDR1 is SQVTM and CDR2 ANQGSEA. This CDR3 reads CSAATDPATNEKLFF. The CDR3 DNA reads TGCAGCGCCGCAACTGATCCGGCAACTAATGAAAAACTGTTTTTT.

By share of the sample, this clone is medium-sized. The J gene is TRBJ1-5, the V gene TRBV6-2 or TRBV6-3, with D tentatively TRBD1 (5 bases). Germline V lookup: CDR1 MNHEY, CDR2 SVGEGT. CDR3 length: 15 amino acids. V was pared by 6 bases and J by 2 bases, with 14 bases between. The CDR3 here is CASRSGVGGNQPQHF. The DNA for the CDR3 is TGTGCCAGCAGATCGGGGGTTGGCGGCAATCAGCCCCAGCATTTT.

Comment on this clone: Germline and junction disagree at one end, which may indicate a read error. The V and J genes are TRBV18 and TRBJ2-1; 8 nucleotides agree with TRBD1. CDR3 length equals 14 residues. Germline V gene lookup returns CDR1 KGHSH and CDR2 LQKENI. CDR3: CASSPGQATNEQLF. The CDR3 nucleotides are TGTGCCAGCTCACCGGGACAGGCTACCAATGAGCAGCTCTTC.

This clone was seen at least ten times. The chain joins TRBV4-2 to TRBJ2-7; 10 bases agree with TRBD2. CDR3 length: 18 amino acids. V was clipped by 4 bases and J by 0 bases; unmatched bases: 12. CDR1 and CDR2 from the germline V gene are LGHNA and YNFKEQ. CDR3: CASSPDGLAGGGSYEQYF. In nucleotides, the CDR3 is TGTGCCAGCAGCCCCGATGGATTAGCGGGAGGAGGCTCCTACGAGCAGTACTTC.